Each of the 13 T cell receptor beta chains below was sequenced from the same sample in a study of blood T cell repertoires in COVID-19. The method was immunoSEQ multiplex PCR; TCRdb's version includes in-frame clones alone and lacks a portion of them. The sample carries about 220,000 clones, approximately 84% recorded once. The sample taken for sequencing was PBMCs or T cells enriched from blood (not recorded which). The receptors were sampled from a man between 35 and 55 years old who had recovered from COVID-19.

The chain recombines TRBV9 with TRBJ2-1; D may be TRBD2 (5 bases). There are 13 residues in the CDR3. Germline V gives CDR1 SGDLS, CDR2 YYNGEE. Trimming removed 3 bases from V and 4 bases from J, with 8 bases in between. The CDR3 here is CASSATTYNEQFF. The CDR3 DNA follows: TGTGCCAGCAGCGCGACTACTTACAATGAGCAGTTCTTC.

This rearrangement joins TRBV9 to TRBJ1-5, with a possible D match to TRBD1 (5 bases). This CDR3 spans 14 amino acids. Between the trimmed V and J ends, which lost 4 bases and 6 bases, there was a span of 14 bases. Germline lookup yields CDR1 SGDLS and CDR2 YYNGEE. CDR3 region: CASSPSDSLQPQHF. The CDR3 DNA sequence: TGTGCCAGCAGCCCCTCCGACAGTCTTCAGCCCCAGCATTTT. Looking up the rest from reference TRBV9 and TRBJ1-5 gives the full variable domain: DSGVTQTPKHLITATGQRVTLRCSPRSGDLSVYWYQQSLDQGLQFLIQYYNGEERAKGNILERFSAQQFPDLHSELNLSSLELGDSALYFCASSPSDSLQPQHFGDGTRLSIL.

This chain connects TRBV18 to TRBJ2-5, with 7 bases that match TRBD1. The CDR3 length is 15 residues. V was pared by 3 bases and J by 1 base, with 5 bases of the junction left unmatched. CDR1 and CDR2 (germline): KGHSH, LQKENI. The CDR3 nucleotides are TGTGCCAGCTCACCCATACGACAGGGCCAAGAGACCCAGTACTTC. It encodes CASSPIRQGQETQYF.

V gene TRBV5-1 combines with J gene TRBJ2-7; tentative D call: TRBD2 (5 bases). The CDR3 runs to 14 residues. Germline-derived CDR1 and CDR2 are SGHRS and YFSETQ. V gave up 2 bases and J gave up 6 bases, with 15 bases separating them. In nucleotides, the CDR3 is TGCGCCAGCAGCTTCGGGGTCGCAGAGGGCGAGCAGTACTTC. Translating gives CASSFGVAEGEQYF.

The chain uses TRBV5-6 and TRBJ1-2; D remains ambiguous. Germline V gene data show CDR1 as SGHDT and CDR2 as YYEEEE. The CDR3 contains 14 residues. V lost 1 base and J 5 bases, leaving 12 bases between the germline ends. CDR3 residues: CASSLIGREYGYTF. CDR3 nucleotides: TGTGCCAGCAGCTTGATAGGGAGGGAATATGGCTACACCTTC.

This clone was counted only a few times. The chain couples TRBV2 to TRBJ1-2; D unclear. CDR3 length: 16 amino acids. CDR1 SNHLY and CDR2 FYNNEI come from the germline V gene. V lost 8 bases and J lost 2, with 21 bases in between. DNA for the CDR3: TGTGCCAGCTGCGGGCTAGGCCAGCCCAAAAACTATGGCTACACCTTC. Translated: CASCGLGQPKNYGYTF.

This chain uses TRBV5-1 with TRBJ2-1; 7 nucleotides line up with TRBD2. V trimming: 2 bases; J trimming: 9 bases; junction bases outside the gene matches: 11. Germline values: CDR1 SGHRS, CDR2 YFSETQ. The CDR3 runs 15 residues. CDR3 DNA sequence: TGCGCCAGCAGCTTCGGACTAGTCGGCCAGGGTGAGCAGTTCTTC. Its protein is CASSFGLVGQGEQFF. Variable domain in full (rest from reference TRBV5-1 and TRBJ2-1): KAGVTQTPRYLIKTRGQQVTLSCSPISGHRSVSWYQQTPGQGLQFLFEYFSETQRNKGNFPGRFSGRQFSNSRSEMNVSTLELGDSALYLCASSFGLVGQGEQFFGPGTRLTVL.

This chain uses TRBV6-5 with TRBJ2-7; 10 bases map to TRBD2. CDR3 length: 13 amino acids. With 6 bases clipped from V and 8 bases from J, the junction kept 7 bases outside the gene matches. Germline V gene data show CDR1 as MNHEY and CDR2 as SVGAGI. The CDR3 DNA reads TGTGCCAGCAGCAGGACTAGCGGCGCCCAGCAGTACTTC. This codes for CASSRTSGAQQYF.

The rearrangement links TRBV5-1 to TRBJ2-2; D gene uncertain. Trimming pared 2 bases from V and 5 bases from J, leaving 10 bases between. This CDR3 comprises 14 residues. Germline V gene data show CDR1 as SGHRS and CDR2 as YFSETQ. The CDR3 protein is CASSFDGLTGELFF. DNA for the CDR3: TGCGCCAGCAGCTTTGATGGCTTAACCGGGGAGCTGTTTTTT.

This clone was found once. The chain has TRBV6-4 and TRBJ1-2, with D unclear. Germline-derived CDR1 and CDR2 are MRHNA and SNTAGT. This CDR3 contains 13 residues. The V and J ends lost 2 bases and 7 bases respectively, with 11 bases between them. For the CDR3, the DNA is TGTGCCAGCAGTGACCCCAACAGTTTTGGCTACACCTTC. Protein sequence: CASSDPNSFGYTF.

The chain uses TRBV2 and TRBJ1-2, with 10 bases fitting TRBD1. The junction had 2 bases not matched to a gene; V was cut back by 4 bases and J by 3 bases. The CDR3 totals 14 residues. Germline V gene sequence: CDR1 SNHLY, CDR2 FYNNEI. CDR3 nucleotide sequence: TGTGCCAGCAGTGGACAGGGGGCGGACTATGGCTACACCTTC. Residues: CASSGQGADYGYTF.

The V and J genes are TRBV25-1 and TRBJ2-3; 12 nucleotides align to TRBD2. CDR1 MGHDK and CDR2 SYGVNS come from the germline V gene. The J segment lost 5 bases and the V segment lost 7 bases, leaving 10 bases of the junction unmatched. The CDR3 consists of 16 residues. This CDR3 is CASTGLAGFEGDTQYF. The DNA of the CDR3 is TGTGCCAGCACAGGACTAGCGGGGTTTGAGGGAGATACGCAGTATTTT.

CDR3 protein: CASSFRGGVNTEAFF. The CDR3 DNA is TGTGCCAGCAGTTTCAGGGGTGGAGTGAACACTGAAGCTTTCTTT. V is TRBV25-1 and J is TRBJ1-1; maybe TRBD1 (6 bases). The CDR3 is made up of 15 amino acids. The germline CDR1 and CDR2 sequences are MGHDK and SYGVNS. Between the trimmed V and J ends, which lost 5 bases and 0 bases, there was a span of 13 bases.